The clone carrying this T cell receptor beta chain has more than one count but fewer than ten. The data were obtained in a study of control samples from healthy donors and cancer patients. TCRdb's copy holds only in-frame clones and misses some; the assay was immunoSEQ multiplex PCR. The sample lists 260,000 or so clones, approximately 80% occurring once. The germline V gene has CDR1 ENHRY and CDR2 SYGVKD. Trimming took off 3 bases at V and 0 bases at J, with 9 bases between the two ends. CDR3 size: 15 residues. The rearrangement joins TRBV10-3 to TRBJ1-3, with D perhaps TRBD1 (6 bases). Sample: PBMCs. This clonotype was obtained from a woman in her fifties or sixties with lung cancer. In nucleotides, the CDR3 is TGTGCCATCAGTGATGGGGGCAACTCTGGAAACACCATATATTTT. It encodes CAISDGGNSGNTIYF.